The 13 T cell receptor beta chains reported below all come from one sample, sequenced in a study of STAT5B mutations in CD4+ large granular lymphocyte leukemia. TCRdb's copy holds only in-frame clones and misses some; the assay was immunoSEQ multiplex PCR. The table has roughly 30,000 clones, under 85% seen once. The sequenced material came from CD4+ T cells from blood buffy coats. The receptors stem from a human donor in good health.

V usage is TRBV5-1 and J usage is TRBJ2-6; D call uncertain. This CDR3 region has 13 residues. V gave up 0 bases and J gave up 2 bases, with 0 bases separating them. Germline values: CDR1 SGHRS, CDR2 YFSETQ. The CDR3 loop is CASSLAGANVLTF. In nucleotides, the CDR3 is TGCGCCAGCAGCTTGGCTGGGGCCAACGTCCTGACTTTC.

The rearrangement uses TRBV19 and TRBJ1-5, with 7 bases matching TRBD1. Trimming cost V 6 bases and J 0 bases; bases outside gene matches: 8. The CDR3 contains 16 residues. Germline values: CDR1 LNHDA, CDR2 SQIVND (reference sequence). CDR3 DNA sequence: TGTGCCAGTAGACCAACAGGGGAAGATAGCAATCAGCCCCAGCATTTT. It specifies CASRPTGEDSNQPQHF.

This chain connects TRBV11-2 to TRBJ2-2; perhaps D is TRBD1 or TRBD2 (5 bases each). Trimming cost V 1 base and J 6 bases, with 6 bases left between them. CDR3 length: 13 amino acids. Germline V CDR1 and CDR2: SGHAT, FQNNGV. CDR3 nucleotide sequence: TGTGCCAGCAGCTTAGTGGGGGCCGGGGAGCTGTTTTTT. Protein: CASSLVGAGELFF.

The chain carries TRBV11-2 and TRBJ2-7; unclear D gene. This CDR3 comprises 12 residues. The ends were cut back, 1 base at V and 2 bases at J, with 3 bases in the middle. CDR1 is SGHAT and CDR2 is FQNNGV in the germline V gene. For the CDR3, the DNA is TGTGCCAGCAGCTTAGGGACCTACGAGCAGTACTTC. Residues: CASSLGTYEQYF.

CDR3 DNA sequence: TGTGCCATCAGTCTCGGACGGGAAGAGACCCAGTACTTC. It translates to CAISLGREETQYF. This chain uses TRBV10-3 with TRBJ2-5; D remains ambiguous. Looked up from germline, CDR1 is ENHRY and CDR2 is SYGVKD. Trimming shortened V by 5 bases and J by 3 bases, and 10 bases separated the two germline ends. The CDR3 runs to 13 residues.

This clone has a single count. This rearrangement joins TRBV7-6 to TRBJ2-7; tentative D call: TRBD2 (5 bases). This CDR3 is 13 amino acids long. Germline-derived CDR1 and CDR2 are SGHVS and FNYEAQ. Deletions cut 2 bases from V and 2 bases from J, with 7 bases between. In DNA, the CDR3 is TGTGCCAGCAGCTTAAACGGGGCCTACGAGCAGTACTTC. Its protein product is CASSLNGAYEQYF.

This clone has more than one count but fewer than ten. V and J are TRBV5-1 and TRBJ1-1, with 7 positions matching TRBD1. CDR1 is SGHRS and CDR2 is YFSETQ in the germline V gene. This CDR3 has 14 amino acids. Trimming cost V 5 bases and J 2 bases; bases outside gene matches: 6. CDR3 DNA sequence: TGCGCCAGCAGTCGACGGACAGGAAACACTGAAGCTTTCTTT. Protein product: CASSRRTGNTEAFF.

The rearrangement uses TRBV10-3 and TRBJ2-3, with TRBD2 matching over 11 bases. Germline CDR1 is ENHRY and CDR2 is SYGVKD. V lost 0 bases and J lost 0; bases outside the gene matches: 2. The CDR3 extends over 17 amino acids. Written as DNA, the CDR3 is TGTGCCATCAGTGAGTCTCTAGCGGGGGGTAGCACAGATACGCAGTATTTT. This codes for CAISESLAGGSTDTQYF.

The V gene is TRBV18, the J gene TRBJ1-1, with D unresolved. The CDR3 loop spans 14 amino acids. From germline, CDR1 is KGHSH and CDR2 LQKENI. Between the trimmed V and J ends, which lost 4 bases and 1 base, there was a span of 10 bases. The CDR3 reads CASSLATRNTEAFF. In DNA, the CDR3 is TGTGCCAGCTCACTAGCGACTAGGAACACTGAAGCTTTCTTT.

This clone has a handful of counts. The V and J genes are TRBV6-1 and TRBJ1-1; TRBD1 is a possible D gene (5 bases). V lost 7 bases, J lost 0 bases, and 6 bases lay in between. The germline V gene has CDR1 MNHNS and CDR2 SASEGT. The CDR3 spans 12 residues. The DNA for the CDR3 is TGTGCCAGCACCAGGGTGAACACTGAAGCTTTCTTT. This gives the protein CASTRVNTEAFF.

The CDR3 region is CSGAVQGSWETQYF. CDR3 sequence (DNA): TGCAGCGGGGCGGTTCAGGGGAGTTGGGAGACCCAGTACTTC. This sequence joins TRBV29-1 and TRBJ2-5; tentative D call: TRBD1 (6 bases). V gave up 7 bases and J gave up 5 bases, with 20 bases separating them. There are 14 residues in the CDR3. Germline CDR1 reads SQVTM; CDR2 reads ANQGSEA.

In nucleotides, the CDR3 is TGTGCCAGCAGCTTAGGGGCAGGGCTCACTGAAGCTTTCTTT. Translation gives CASSLGAGLTEAFF. The genes are TRBV7-2 and TRBJ1-1; D might be TRBD1 (5 bases). In germline, CDR1 is SGHTA, CDR2 FQGNSA. Trimming stripped 1 base from V and 4 bases from J, with 10 bases between. This CDR3 has 14 amino acids. The whole variable domain, remainder taken from reference TRBV7-2 and TRBJ1-1, is GAGVSQSPSNKVTEKGKDVELRCDPISGHTALYWYRQSLGQGLEFLIYFQGNSAPDKSGLPSDRFSAERTGGSVSTLTIQRTQQEDSAVYLCASSLGAGLTEAFFGQGTRLTVV.

This clone was detected only once. The chain recombines TRBV7-6 with TRBJ2-2; D remains ambiguous. The length of the CDR3 is 14 residues. Per germline, CDR1 SGHVS and CDR2 FNYEAQ. V lost 6 bases and J lost 3, with 11 bases in between. CDR3 nucleotide sequence: TGTGCCAGCAGACAAATACCTTACACCGGGGAGCTGTTTTTT. It is translated as CASRQIPYTGELFF.